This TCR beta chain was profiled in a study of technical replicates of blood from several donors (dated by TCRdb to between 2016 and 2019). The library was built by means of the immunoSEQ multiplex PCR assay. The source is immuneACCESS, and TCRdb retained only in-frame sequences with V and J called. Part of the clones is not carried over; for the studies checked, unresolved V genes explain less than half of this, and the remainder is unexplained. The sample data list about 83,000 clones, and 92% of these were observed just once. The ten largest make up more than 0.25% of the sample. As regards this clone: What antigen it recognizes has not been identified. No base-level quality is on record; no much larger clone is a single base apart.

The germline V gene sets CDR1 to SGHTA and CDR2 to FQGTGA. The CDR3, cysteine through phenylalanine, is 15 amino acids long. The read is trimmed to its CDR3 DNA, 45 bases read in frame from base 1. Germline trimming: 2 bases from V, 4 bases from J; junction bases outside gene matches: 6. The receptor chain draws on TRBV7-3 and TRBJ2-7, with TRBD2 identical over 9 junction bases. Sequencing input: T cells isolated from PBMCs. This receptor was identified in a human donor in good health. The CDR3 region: CASSLGPSGEYEQYF. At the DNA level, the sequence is TGTGCCAGCAGCTTAGGGCCTAGCGGGGAGTACGAGCAGTACTTC.